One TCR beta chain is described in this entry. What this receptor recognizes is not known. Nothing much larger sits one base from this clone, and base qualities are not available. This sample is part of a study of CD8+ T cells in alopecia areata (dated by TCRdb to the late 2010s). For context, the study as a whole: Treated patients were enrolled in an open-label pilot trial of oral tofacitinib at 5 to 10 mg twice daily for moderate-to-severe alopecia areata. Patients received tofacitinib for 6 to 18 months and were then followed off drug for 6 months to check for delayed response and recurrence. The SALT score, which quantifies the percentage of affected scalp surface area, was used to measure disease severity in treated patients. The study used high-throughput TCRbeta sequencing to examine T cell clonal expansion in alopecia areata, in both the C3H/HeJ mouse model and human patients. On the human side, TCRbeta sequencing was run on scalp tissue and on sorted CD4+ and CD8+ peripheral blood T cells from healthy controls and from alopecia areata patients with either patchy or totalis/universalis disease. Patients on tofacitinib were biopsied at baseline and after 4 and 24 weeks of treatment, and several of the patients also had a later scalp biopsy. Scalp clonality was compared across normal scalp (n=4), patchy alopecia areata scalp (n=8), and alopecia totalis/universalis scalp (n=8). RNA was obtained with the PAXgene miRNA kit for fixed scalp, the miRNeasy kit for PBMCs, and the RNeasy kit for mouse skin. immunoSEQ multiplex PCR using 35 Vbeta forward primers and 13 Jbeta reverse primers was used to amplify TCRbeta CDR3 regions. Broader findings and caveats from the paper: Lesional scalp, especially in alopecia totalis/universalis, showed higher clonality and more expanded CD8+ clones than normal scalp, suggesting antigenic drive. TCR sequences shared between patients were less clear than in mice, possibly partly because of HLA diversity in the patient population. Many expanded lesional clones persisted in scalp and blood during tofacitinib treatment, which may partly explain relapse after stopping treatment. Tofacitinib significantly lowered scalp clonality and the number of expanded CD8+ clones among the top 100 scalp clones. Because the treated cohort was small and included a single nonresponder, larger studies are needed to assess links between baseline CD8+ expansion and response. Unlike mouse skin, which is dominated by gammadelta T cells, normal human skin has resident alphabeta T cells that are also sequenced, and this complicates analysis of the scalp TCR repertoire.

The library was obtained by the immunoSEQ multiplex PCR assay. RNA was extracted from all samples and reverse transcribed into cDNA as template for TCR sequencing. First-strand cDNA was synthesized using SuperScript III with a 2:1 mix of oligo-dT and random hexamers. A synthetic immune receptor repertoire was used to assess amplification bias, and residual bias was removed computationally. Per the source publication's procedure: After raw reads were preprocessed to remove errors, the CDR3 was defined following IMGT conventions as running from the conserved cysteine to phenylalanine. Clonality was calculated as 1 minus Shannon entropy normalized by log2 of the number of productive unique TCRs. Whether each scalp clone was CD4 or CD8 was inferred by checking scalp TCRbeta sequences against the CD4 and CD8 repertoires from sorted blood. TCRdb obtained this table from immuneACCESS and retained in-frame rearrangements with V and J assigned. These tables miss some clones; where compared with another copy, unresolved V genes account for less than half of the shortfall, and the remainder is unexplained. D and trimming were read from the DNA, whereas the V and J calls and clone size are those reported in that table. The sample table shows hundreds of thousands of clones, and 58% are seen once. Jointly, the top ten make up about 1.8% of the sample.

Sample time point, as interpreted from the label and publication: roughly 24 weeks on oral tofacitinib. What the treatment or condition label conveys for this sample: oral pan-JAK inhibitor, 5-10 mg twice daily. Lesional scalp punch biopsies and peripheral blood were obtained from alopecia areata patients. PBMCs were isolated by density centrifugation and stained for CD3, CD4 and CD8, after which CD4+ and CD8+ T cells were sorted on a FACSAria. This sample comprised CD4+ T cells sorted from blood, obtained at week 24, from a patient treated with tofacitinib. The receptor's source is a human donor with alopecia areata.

For the CDR3, the sequence is CASSQGPGGGEQYF. The nucleotide sequence is given as TGCGCCAGCAGCCAAGGCCCAGGGGGTGGCGAGCAGTACTTC. The chain is made from TRBV4-3 and TRBJ2-7, with 7 middle bases fitting TRBD1. From its cysteine to its phenylalanine, the CDR3 spans 14 amino acids. The DNA shown is the 42-base CDR3, in frame from base 1. V trim: 1 base; J trim: 6 bases; unmatched bases: 6. In the germline V gene, CDR1 corresponds to LGHNA and CDR2 to YSLEER.